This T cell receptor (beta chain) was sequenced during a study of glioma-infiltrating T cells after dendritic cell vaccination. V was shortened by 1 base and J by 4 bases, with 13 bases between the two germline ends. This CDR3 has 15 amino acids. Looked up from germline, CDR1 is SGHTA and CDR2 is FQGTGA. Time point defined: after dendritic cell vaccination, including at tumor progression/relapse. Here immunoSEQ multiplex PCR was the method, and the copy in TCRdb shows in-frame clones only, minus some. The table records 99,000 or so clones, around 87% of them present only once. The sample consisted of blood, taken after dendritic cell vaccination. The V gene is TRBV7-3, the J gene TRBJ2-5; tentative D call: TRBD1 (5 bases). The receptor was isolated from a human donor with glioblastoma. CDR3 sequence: CASSLNSLQGETQYF. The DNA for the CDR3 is TGTGCCAGCAGCTTAAACTCATTGCAGGGAGAGACCCAGTACTTC.